Presented here are 6 T cell receptor beta chains from one specimen sequenced in a study of CD8 T cells in Susac syndrome. An amount of RNA that ranged from about 0.45 to 1 ug was reverse transcribed with random hexamers. Each CDR3 protein is one row after TCRdb ran MiXCR on the immunoSEQ multiplex PCR reads. The sample lists almost 450,000 distinct CDR3 sequences; 75% to 90% were seen once. Source material: CD8+ T cells from PBMCs. The source of these receptors is a human donor with multiple sclerosis.

In DNA, the CDR3 is TGCGCCAGCAGCCAAGACGAGGCAAATGAGCAGTTCTTC. This sequence encodes CASSQDEANEQFF. The chain joins TRBV4-1 to TRBJ2-1; no clear D gene. The germline V gene encodes CDR1 MGHRA and CDR2 YSYEKL. The V gene lost 0 bases and the J gene lost 7 bases, with 7 bases spanning the gap. The CDR3 has 13 amino acids.

This sequence joins TRBV29-1 and TRBJ2-7; D possibly corresponds to TRBD2 (5 bases). V dropped 2 bases and J dropped 6 bases, with 20 bases sitting between them. The CDR3 loop spans 15 amino acids. Germline V CDR1 and CDR2: SQVTM, ANQGSEA. The CDR3 protein is CSVESLGLEGSEQYF. The CDR3 DNA follows: TGCAGCGTTGAATCGCTCGGGTTGGAAGGGAGCGAGCAGTACTTC.

V and J are TRBV3-1 and TRBJ1-6, with a possible D match to TRBD1 (6 bases). V was shortened by 4 bases and J by 5 bases, with 18 bases between the two germline ends. Germline loops: CDR1 LGHDT, CDR2 YNNKEL (reference sequence). The CDR3 spans 17 residues. The CDR3 DNA sequence: TGTGCCAGCAGCCGAGTCCAAGGGACACCTAATAATTCACCCCTCCACTTT. Its protein product is CASSRVQGTPNNSPLHF.

The CDR3 DNA follows: TGTGCCAGCAGCCCGTGGACAGGGGGCTCCTATAATTCACCCCTCCACTTT. It is translated as CASSPWTGGSYNSPLHF. The chain is built from TRBV11-2 and TRBJ1-6; TRBD1 matches 10 bases. The CDR3 runs 17 residues. J gave up 0 bases and V 5 bases, and 4 bases lay outside the gene matches. The germline CDR1 and CDR2 sequences are SGHAT and FQNNGV.

CDR3 coding DNA: TGCGCCAGCAGCTCCGGAGGCGGGGGGGCTCTCTATTCGACCGGGGAGCTGTTTTTT. Translation: CASSSGGGGALYSTGELFF. This sequence joins TRBV4-1 and TRBJ2-2; the match to TRBD2 covers 9 bases. Germline CDR1 reads MGHRA; CDR2 reads YSYEKL. With 5 bases clipped from V and 5 bases from J, the junction kept 18 bases outside the gene matches. The CDR3 has 19 amino acids.

The V gene is TRBV5-4, the J gene TRBJ2-1; 8 bases line up with TRBD2. V shed 5 bases, J shed 3 bases, and the junction held 10 bases outside the gene matches. The germline gives CDR1 SGHNT, CDR2 YYREEE (reference sequence). This CDR3 has 16 residues. CDR3 residues: CASRPRLALGYNEQFF. The CDR3 DNA reads TGTGCCAGCAGGCCGCGACTAGCGCTAGGCTACAATGAGCAGTTCTTC. The full variable domain, completed using reference TRBV5-4 and TRBJ2-1, is ETGVTQSPTHLIKTRGQQVTLRCSSQSGHNTVSWYQQALGQGPQFIFQYYREEENGRGNFPPRFSGLQFPNYSSELNVNALELDDSALYLCASRPRLALGYNEQFFGPGTRLTVL.